The 3 T cell receptor beta chains below were found in one sample sequenced in a study of T cells in Graves' hyperthyroidism and ophthalmopathy. Amplified regions were TCR beta CDR3 sequences from RNA transcripts. RT-PCR in the first round (using the HTBI primer set) targeted the TCR CDR3. MiXCR was run by TCRdb on the multiplex PCR reads, yielding one entry per CDR3 protein. The sample lists about 290,000 distinct CDR3 sequences, roughly 15% seen once, with 7% to 9.5% in the top ten. Sequenced sample: blood. Every receptor here comes from a woman in her 40s with Graves' hyperthyroidism.

This clonotype has ten or more counts. The chain recombines TRBV6-2 or TRBV6-3 with TRBJ1-5; no clear D gene. Looked up from germline, CDR1 is MNHEY and CDR2 is SVGEGT. The CDR3 is made up of 18 amino acids. Trimming left V 0 bases short and J 0 bases short, with 15 bases between. CDR3 protein: CASSYSILRTVSNQPQHF. The CDR3 region has the DNA TGTGCCAGCAGTTACTCGATTCTCCGGACGGTTAGCAATCAGCCCCAGCATTTT.

There are a few counts of this clonotype. V gene TRBV14 combines with J gene TRBJ2-7; TRBD2 is a possible D gene (6 bases). V was trimmed by 2 bases and J by 4 bases, leaving 15 bases between them. CDR3 length: 15 amino acids. The germline V gene encodes CDR1 SGHDN and CDR2 FVKESK. CDR3 in amino acids: CASSQWRGGLYEQYF. The DNA of the CDR3 is TGTGCCAGCAGCCAATGGCGTGGAGGGCTTTACGAGCAGTACTTC. The whole variable domain, remainder taken from reference TRBV14 and TRBJ2-7, is EAGVTQFPSHSVIEKGQTVTLRCDPISGHDNLYWYRRVMGKEIKFLLHFVKESKQDESGMPNNRFLAERTGGTYSTLKVQPAELEDSGVYFCASSQWRGGLYEQYFGPGTRLTVT.

This clonotype was detected many times. This chain joins TRBV2 and TRBJ2-3; the D is unclear. CDR3 length equals 12 residues. The V gene lost 5 bases and the J gene lost 6 bases, with 9 bases spanning the gap. Looked up from germline, CDR1 is SNHLY and CDR2 is FYNNEI. Here the CDR3 DNA reads TGTGCCAGCAGTACATACGGGGATACGCAGTATTTT. Translating gives CASSTYGDTQYF. The complete variable domain, with remaining parts taken from reference TRBV2 and TRBJ2-3, reads EPEVTQTPSHQVTQMGQEVILRCVPISNHLYFYWYRQILGQKVEFLVSFYNNEISEKSEIFDDQFSVERPDGSNFTLKIRSTKLEDSAMYFCASSTYGDTQYFGPGTRLTVL.